Listed here are 7 T cell receptor beta chains from one sample, sequenced in a study of control samples from healthy donors and cancer patients. Sequenced by immunoSEQ multiplex PCR; TCRdb stores in-frame clones only, minus some. The sample shows around 75,000 clones, roughly 92% of them seen only once. What was sequenced was blood. The receptors stem from an older woman in good health.

The genes are TRBV27 and TRBJ2-2; 9 bases fit TRBD1. The CDR3 has 15 amino acids. Germline CDR1 MNHEY, CDR2 SMNVEV (reference sequence). V lost 6 bases, J lost 6 bases, and 8 bases stayed unmatched. The CDR3 DNA is TGTGCCAGCAGCCAGGGACAGGGTTTCGCCGGGGAGCTGTTTTTT. Translated, it gives CASSQGQGFAGELFF.

The chain uses TRBV6-5 and TRBJ2-3, with TRBD2 as a possible D gene (5 bases). CDR1 is MNHEY and CDR2 is SVGAGI in the germline V gene. The CDR3 loop spans 14 amino acids. V was trimmed by 6 bases and J by 0 bases, leaving 10 bases between them. CDR3 nucleotides: TGTGCCAGCAGCCGTAGGACTAGCACAGATACGCAGTATTTT. It is translated as CASSRRTSTDTQYF.

A single count supports this clone. The genes are TRBV7-6 and TRBJ1-1; D is uncertain. The V gene lost 1 base and the J gene lost 3 bases, with 21 bases spanning the gap. The CDR3 spans 18 residues. Germline V gene sequence: CDR1 SGHVS, CDR2 FNYEAQ. This CDR3 reads CASSLEGLRSGWYTEAFF. The CDR3, as DNA: TGTGCCAGCAGCTTAGAAGGATTGCGGTCGGGGTGGTACACTGAAGCTTTCTTT.

V and J are TRBV19 and TRBJ1-5; D is uncertain. Germline CDR1 is LNHDA and CDR2 is SQIVND (reference sequence). Trimming cost V 3 bases and J 5 bases, with 14 bases left between them. The CDR3 sequence is 15 residues long. The DNA of the CDR3 is TGTGCCAGTAGTATGGGCGTTCCGCGGGATCAGCCCCAGCATTTT. It is translated as CASSMGVPRDQPQHF.

The CDR3 DNA follows: TGTGCCAGCAGTCCAAGTAACGACAATGAGCAGTTCTTC. This encodes CASSPSNDNEQFF. The chain joins TRBV27 to TRBJ2-1; D call uncertain. CDR1 is MNHEY and CDR2 is SMNVEV in the germline V gene (reference sequence). The CDR3 covers 13 residues. The V end was cut by 5 bases, the J end by 5 bases, with 10 bases between.

The rearrangement joins TRBV24-1 to TRBJ2-2, with a tentative D call TRBD2 (7 bases). V was shortened by 3 bases and J by 4 bases, with 23 bases between the two germline ends. Germline CDR1 KGHDR, CDR2 SFDVKD. The CDR3 length is 19 residues. Written as DNA, the CDR3 is TGTGCCACCAGTGATACCACCTGGGGGGGGGCGTACGGCACCGGGGAGCTGTTTTTT. The encoded protein is CATSDTTWGGAYGTGELFF.

The CDR3 spells CASSNRDGGELFF. The CDR3 DNA is TGTGCCAGTAGTAACAGGGACGGCGGGGAGCTGTTTTTT. The V gene is TRBV19, the J gene TRBJ2-2, with D tentatively TRBD1 (6 bases). V lost 4 bases, J lost 7 bases, and 10 bases lay in between. CDR1 LNHDA and CDR2 SQIVND come from the germline V gene (reference sequence). The CDR3 runs to 13 residues.